This T cell receptor (beta chain) was captured in a study of somatic mutations in cytotoxic T cells in rheumatoid arthritis. Profiled with immunoSEQ multiplex PCR; TCRdb holds only in-frame clones, not every one. The table has 15,000 to 25,000 clones, about 80% seen once. This CDR3 comprises 12 residues. Germline loops: CDR1 SEHNR, CDR2 FQNEAQ (reference sequence). V was cut by 1 base and J by 8 bases, with 5 bases left in between. This sequence was found in a woman aged 50 to 65 in good health. The sample consisted of CD8+ T cells sorted from blood. The rearrangement joins TRBV7-9 to TRBJ1-4, with TRBD1 as a possible D gene (5 bases). In nucleotides, the CDR3 is TGTGCCAGCAGCTTAGGGGGGGAAAAACTGTTTTTT. Amino acids: CASSLGGEKLFF. The entire variable domain, with the rest obtained from reference TRBV7-9 and TRBJ1-4, is as follows: DTGVSQNPRHKITKRGQNVTFRCDPISEHNRLYWYRQTLGQGPEFLTYFQNEAQLEKSRLLSDRFSAERPKGSFSTLEIQRTEQGDSAMYLCASSLGGEKLFFGSGTQLSVL.